The 2 T cell receptor beta chains listed next were all sequenced from one sample in a study of cytomegalovirus exposure and HLA in healthy donors. Vbeta (60) and Jbeta (13) primers were used in the PCR. Generated by immunoSEQ multiplex PCR, the TCRdb table keeps only in-frame clones and is missing some. The sample has 100,000 to 150,000 clones, roughly 76% seen once. The sequenced sample consisted of PBMCs. These TCRs come from a woman aged 60-70 years in good health and CMV-seropositive.

The chain has TRBV19 and TRBJ1-4; D gene unclear. Trimming pared 1 base from V and 9 bases from J, leaving 18 bases between. CDR3 length: 16 residues. Per germline, CDR1 LNHDA and CDR2 SQIVND (reference sequence). DNA for the CDR3: TGTGCCAGTAGTATAGGTCGAGACATCAGTCGACAAAAACTGTTTTTT. This translates into CASSIGRDISRQKLFF.

This clone was counted once. The chain joins TRBV7-9 to TRBJ1-1; 7 bases match TRBD1. Germline lookup yields CDR1 SEHNR and CDR2 FQNEAQ (reference sequence). This CDR3 spans 15 amino acids. Germline trimming cut 5 bases from V and 2 bases from J; bases unmatched to any gene: 8. CDR3 sequence: CASSAPGTANTEAFF. The CDR3 bases are TGTGCCAGCAGCGCCCCCGGGACAGCAAACACTGAAGCTTTCTTT.